These T cell receptor beta chains were read from a single sample in a study of blood T cell repertoires in COVID-19. Clones were sequenced by immunoSEQ multiplex PCR, and TCRdb holds only the in-frame ones, with some missing. The sample holds under 250,000 clones; 65% to 90% are singletons and the top ten take 9.1%. Sequenced: PBMCs or T cells enriched from blood (not recorded which). The receptors were sampled from a woman in her 50s with acute COVID-19. Each CDR3 is given with its conserved first and last residue. D genes are given only for firm matches. Clone size appears in some rows only: once, few, many, or a class for an expanded clone.

d_call	clone_size	v_call	j_call	cdr3_aa
.	.	TRBV19	TRBJ2-7	CASSIEKEDEQYF
.	.	TRBV15	TRBJ1-6	CATSSFRSRNNSPLHF
TRBD2	.	TRBV7-6	TRBJ2-1	CASSPTSGGLYNEQFF
.	few	TRBV7-2	TRBJ1-1	CASSLAPSTEAFF
TRBD1	.	TRBV18	TRBJ2-7	CASSRDREVYEQYF
.	.	TRBV21-1	TRBJ1-5	CASPYGGKGYQPQHF
.	.	TRBV5-1	TRBJ2-7	CASSLVWTSSYEQYF
.	.	TRBV6-5	TRBJ1-4	CATHRGGNEKLFF
.	.	TRBV30	TRBJ1-2	CAWTAGFKYGYTF
TRBD1	.	TRBV7-2	TRBJ2-1	CASSLWDRGNNEQFF
TRBD1	few	TRBV5-1	TRBJ1-2	CASSFGDGQGSNGYTF
.	.	TRBV5-4	TRBJ1-1	CASSLDPGRTTEAFF
TRBD1	.	TRBV5-6	TRBJ2-7	CASSSYRGLSSYEQYF
TRBD2	.	TRBV5-1	TRBJ2-5	CASSETPAGAVETQYF
.	.	TRBV3-1/TRBV3-2	TRBJ1-4	CASSQDGQQGKLFF
.	.	TRBV12-3/TRBV12-4	TRBJ2-1	CASSFAGEQFF
TRBD1	once	TRBV25-1	TRBJ1-3	CASRQGAVGNTIYF
TRBD1	.	TRBV25-1	TRBJ1-4	CASSPDPGTVIF
.	.	TRBV7-9	TRBJ2-7	CASSFSSGFRSYEQYF
TRBD1	.	TRBV6-1	TRBJ2-6	CASSGGQGRTGANVLTF
TRBD1	.	TRBV9	TRBJ2-4	CASSVAAGGDGVAKNIQYF
.	.	TRBV7-2	TRBJ2-5	CASSRGTVGETQYF
TRBD1	.	TRBV18	TRBJ1-5	CASSPLGQGGASNQPQHF
.	.	TRBV30	TRBJ1-2	CAWSVTRLGNYGYTF
.	.	TRBV14	TRBJ1-6	CASSQDSRGERNSPLHF
TRBD1	.	TRBV28	TRBJ1-2	CASSFKDRVGYTF
.	.	TRBV11-2	TRBJ1-5	CASSLDGGQPQHF
.	once	TRBV20-1	TRBJ1-1	CRGGGTEAFF
.	few	TRBV21-1	TRBJ2-7	CASWDRASYEQYF
.	.	TRBV5-8	TRBJ1-3	CASSLGAITGNTIYF
TRBD2	.	TRBV9	TRBJ2-5	CASSVGTSGGAGAQETQYF
.	.	TRBV5-6	TRBJ1-4	CASSAQGVGNEKLFF
.	.	TRBV21-1	TRBJ2-5	CASSKRQTQETQYF
.	.	TRBV30	TRBJ1-6	CAWTGSPYNSPLHF
.	.	TRBV3-1/TRBV3-2	TRBJ1-1	CASGTPNTEAFF
.	.	TRBV7-2	TRBJ2-3	CASSLGGGITMIDTQYF
TRBD2	.	TRBV19	TRBJ2-3	CATTRGGGLADTQYF
.	.	TRBV6-1	TRBJ1-5	CASSDVPGGGGQPQHF
.	once	TRBV3-1/TRBV3-2	TRBJ1-1	CASSHPEGTEAFF
.	.	TRBV19	TRBJ1-3	CASSTDRPSSGNTIYF
TRBD1	.	TRBV24-1	TRBJ1-1	CATSDTTGDAFF
TRBD1	.	TRBV5-6	TRBJ2-3	CASSDQGQGQDTQYF
.	.	TRBV5-1	TRBJ1-2	CASSLGTVGYGYTF
TRBD1	.	TRBV9	TRBJ2-1	CASSVGWGTGIRNEQFF
TRBD1	.	TRBV5-6	TRBJ2-7	CASSLNNRGYQSYEQYF
.	.	TRBV27	TRBJ2-7	CASSRDLGVYEQYF